This paragraph reports one T cell receptor (beta chain). What it recognizes is unknown. The ends lost 2 bases at V and 2 bases at J; junction bases unmatched: 3. Germline V gene data show CDR1 as MNHEY and CDR2 as SVGAGI. The CDR3 length is 14 residues. The sample is drawn from a study of beta chain features in type 1 diabetes. Findings and caveats of the study: Diminished insertions and augmented deletions at VDJ junctions characterized type 1 diabetes patients. When Type 1 diabetes patients were examined, their TCRB CDR3s proved moderately but significantly shorter in all four CD4+ subsets.

The entirety of the isolated RNA underwent reverse transcription, so expressed TCRB transcripts were sequenced. Assay used: immunoSEQ multiplex PCR; TCRdb lists only in-frame clones, some missing. This table has about 660,000 clones, over 13% appearing once. Sequencing input: naive CD4+ T cells from blood. The origin of this receptor is a man between 18 and 35 years old with type 1 diabetes. J is TRBJ2-7 and V is TRBV6-5, with 7 bases matching TRBD1. The chain's CDR3 is CASSYPTGTYEQYF. The CDR3 DNA follows: TGTGCCAGCAGTTACCCGACAGGGACCTACGAGCAGTACTTC.